This is a list of T cell receptor beta chains from one sample in a study of cytomegalovirus exposure and HLA in healthy donors. TCRdb keeps only in-frame clones here, not all; method: immunoSEQ multiplex PCR. Its clone listing holds about 140,000 clones. Sequences were obtained from PBMCs. Every receptor here comes from a woman aged 18-30 years in good health and CMV-seronegative. Both conserved end residues are part of each CDR3. Each record gives: J gene, V gene, D gene, CDR3 DNA, CDR3 protein. A D gene is named only where the DNA matches it firmly.

TRBJ2-2 TRBV6-1 NA TGTGCCAGCAGTGTTACGATCAGTTCGAACACCGGGGAGCTGTTTTTT CASSVTISSNTGELFF
TRBJ2-6 TRBV18 NA TGTGCCAGCTCACCCCTATCAGGGTCTGGGGCCAACGTCCTGACTTTC CASSPLSGSGANVLTF
TRBJ2-1 TRBV7-9 NA TGTGCCAGCAGCTCATCCCGGGACTTTGACAATGAGCAGTTCTTC CASSSSRDFDNEQFF
TRBJ1-1 TRBV19 TRBD1 TGTGCCAGTAGCGGGACAGGCGGGACTGAAGCTTTCTTT CASSGTGGTEAFF
TRBJ2-1 TRBV10-3 TRBD2 TGTGCCATCAGTAGCGGGAGGTTAGGGCTTGGGTACAATGAGCAGTTCTTC CAISSGRLGLGYNEQFF
TRBJ1-2 TRBV5-1 TRBD1 TGCGCCAGCAGCTTGTTACAGGGGGGGTCGACTTCCTATGGCTACACCTTC CASSLLQGGSTSYGYTF
TRBJ2-3 TRBV3-2 NA TGTGCCCCTTGGGCTCCGCAGTATTTT CAPWAPQYF
TRBJ1-5 TRBV19 NA TGTGCCAGTAACGAGATAAGCAATCAGCCCCAGCATTTT CASNEISNQPQHF
TRBJ2-3 TRBV19 TRBD2 TGTGCCAGTAGTATTAATAGCGGGATTGGCACAGATACGCAGTATTTT CASSINSGIGTDTQYF
TRBJ1-5 TRBV7-8 NA TGTGCCAGCAGCCGCACGGGGTATAGCAATCAGCCCCAGCATTTT CASSRTGYSNQPQHF
TRBJ2-7 TRBV5-8 TRBD1 TGTGCCAGCAGCGCCCAGACAGGGCCCGAGCAGTACTTC CASSAQTGPEQYF
TRBJ2-5 TRBV6-5 TRBD1 TGTGCCAGCAGTTACAGGCAGGGGGTGCAAGAGACCCAGTACTTC CASSYRQGVQETQYF
TRBJ1-1 TRBV29-1 NA TGCAGCGCAATACTGTGGAACACTGAAGCTTTCTTT CSAILWNTEAFF
TRBJ2-5 TRBV6-1 TRBD2 TGTGCCAGCAGTGAATATTTTCAGCGGGAGGGCCAGGGGGAGACCCAGTACTTC CASSEYFQREGQGETQYF
TRBJ2-5 TRBV19 TRBD1 TGTGCCAGCCGACAGGGACAGGAGACCCAGTACTTC CASRQGQETQYF